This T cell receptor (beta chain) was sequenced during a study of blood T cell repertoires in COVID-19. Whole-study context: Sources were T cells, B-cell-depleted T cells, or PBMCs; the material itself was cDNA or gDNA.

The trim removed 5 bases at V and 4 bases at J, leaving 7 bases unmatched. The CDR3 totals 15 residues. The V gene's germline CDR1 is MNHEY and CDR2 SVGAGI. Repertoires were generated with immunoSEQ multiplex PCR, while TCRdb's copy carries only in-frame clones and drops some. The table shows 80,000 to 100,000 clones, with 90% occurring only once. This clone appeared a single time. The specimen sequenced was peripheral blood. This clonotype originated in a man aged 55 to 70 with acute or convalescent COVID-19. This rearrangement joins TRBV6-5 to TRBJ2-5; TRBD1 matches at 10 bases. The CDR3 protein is CASSLRQGAGETQYF. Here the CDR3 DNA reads TGTGCCAGCAGTCTCCGACAGGGGGCCGGAGAGACCCAGTACTTC.